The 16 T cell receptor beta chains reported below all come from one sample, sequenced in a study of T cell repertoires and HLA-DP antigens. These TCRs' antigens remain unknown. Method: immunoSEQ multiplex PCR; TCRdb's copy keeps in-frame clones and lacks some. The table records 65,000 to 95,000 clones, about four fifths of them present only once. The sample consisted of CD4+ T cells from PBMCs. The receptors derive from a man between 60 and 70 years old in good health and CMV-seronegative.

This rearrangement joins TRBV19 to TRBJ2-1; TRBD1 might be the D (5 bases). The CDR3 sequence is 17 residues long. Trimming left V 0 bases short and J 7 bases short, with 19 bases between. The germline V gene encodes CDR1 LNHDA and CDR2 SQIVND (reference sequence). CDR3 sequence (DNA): TGTGCCAGTAGTATAGATCCGCCTGTGGGGCCAAGGAATGAGCAGTTCTTC. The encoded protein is CASSIDPPVGPRNEQFF. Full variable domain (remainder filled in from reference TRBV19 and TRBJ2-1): DGGITQSPKYLFRKEGQNVTLSCEQNLNHDAMYWYRQDPGQGLRLIYYSQIVNDFQKGDIAEGYSVSREKKESFPLTVTSAQKNPTAFYLCASSIDPPVGPRNEQFFGPGTRLTVL.

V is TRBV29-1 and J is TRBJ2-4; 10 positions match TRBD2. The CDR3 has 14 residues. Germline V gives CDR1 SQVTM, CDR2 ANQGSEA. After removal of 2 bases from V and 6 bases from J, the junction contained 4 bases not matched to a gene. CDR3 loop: CSVELASGRNIQYF. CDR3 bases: TGCAGCGTTGAACTGGCTAGCGGGAGAAACATTCAGTACTTC.

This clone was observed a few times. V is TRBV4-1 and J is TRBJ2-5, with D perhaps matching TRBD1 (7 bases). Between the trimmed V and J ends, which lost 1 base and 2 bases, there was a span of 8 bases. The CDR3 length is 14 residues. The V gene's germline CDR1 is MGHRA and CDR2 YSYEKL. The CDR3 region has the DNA TGCGCCAGCAGCCAAGCAGGGGGGCAAGAGACCCAGTACTTC. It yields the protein CASSQAGGQETQYF.

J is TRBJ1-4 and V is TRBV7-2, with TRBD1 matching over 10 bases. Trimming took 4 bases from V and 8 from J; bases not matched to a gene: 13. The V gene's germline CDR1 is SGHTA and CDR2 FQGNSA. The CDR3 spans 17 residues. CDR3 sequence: CASSYPRDRGQSEKLFF. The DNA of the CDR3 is TGTGCCAGCAGCTACCCCCGGGACAGGGGACAGAGCGAAAAACTGTTTTTT.

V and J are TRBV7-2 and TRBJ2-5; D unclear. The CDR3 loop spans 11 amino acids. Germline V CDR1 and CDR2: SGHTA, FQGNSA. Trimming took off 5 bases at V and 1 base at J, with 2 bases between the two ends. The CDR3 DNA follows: TGTGCCAGCAGCGCCCAAGAGACCCAGTACTTC. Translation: CASSAQETQYF.

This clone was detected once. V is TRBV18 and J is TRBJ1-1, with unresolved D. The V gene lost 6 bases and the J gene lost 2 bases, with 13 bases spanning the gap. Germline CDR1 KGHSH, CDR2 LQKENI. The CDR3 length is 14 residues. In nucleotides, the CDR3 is TGTGCCAGCTCCCTCGACATAGACAACACTGAAGCTTTCTTT. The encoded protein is CASSLDIDNTEAFF.

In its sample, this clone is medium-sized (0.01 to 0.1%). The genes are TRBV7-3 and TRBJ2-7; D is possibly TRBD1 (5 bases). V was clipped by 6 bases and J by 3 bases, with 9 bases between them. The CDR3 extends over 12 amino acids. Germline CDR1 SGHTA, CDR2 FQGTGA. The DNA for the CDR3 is TGTGCCAGCAGGCCGACAGACTACGAGCAGTACGTC. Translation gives CASRPTDYEQYV.

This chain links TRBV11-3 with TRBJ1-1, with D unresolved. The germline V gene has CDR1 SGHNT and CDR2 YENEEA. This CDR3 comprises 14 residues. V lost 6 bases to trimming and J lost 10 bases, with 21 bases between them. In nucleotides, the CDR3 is TGTGCCAGCAGTCGAGCCACAATGCAGGAAGTAGCTTTCTTT. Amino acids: CASSRATMQEVAFF. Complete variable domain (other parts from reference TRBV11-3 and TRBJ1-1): EAGVVQSPRYKIIEKKQPVAFWCNPISGHNTLYWYLQNLGQGPELLIRYENEEAVDDSQLPKDRFSAERLKGVDSTLKIQPAELGDSAVYLCASSRATMQEVAFFGQGTRLTVV.

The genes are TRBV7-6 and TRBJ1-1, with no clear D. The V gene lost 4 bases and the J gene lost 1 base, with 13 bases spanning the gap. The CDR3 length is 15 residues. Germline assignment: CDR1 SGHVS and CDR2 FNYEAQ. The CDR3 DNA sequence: TGTGCCAGCAGCTCAAGGCTGGCACGGAACACTGAAGCTTTCTTT. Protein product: CASSSRLARNTEAFF.

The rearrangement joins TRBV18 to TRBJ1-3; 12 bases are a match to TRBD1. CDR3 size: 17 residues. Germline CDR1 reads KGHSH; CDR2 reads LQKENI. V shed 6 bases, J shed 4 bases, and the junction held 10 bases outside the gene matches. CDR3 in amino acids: CASSPPGQGAQGNTIYF. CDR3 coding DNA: TGTGCCAGCTCCCCTCCGGGACAGGGGGCGCAAGGAAACACCATATATTTT.

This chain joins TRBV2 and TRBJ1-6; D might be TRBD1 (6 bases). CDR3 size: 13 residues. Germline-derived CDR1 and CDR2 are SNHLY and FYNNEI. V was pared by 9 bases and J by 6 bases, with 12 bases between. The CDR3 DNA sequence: TGTGCCAGTAAAGGACAGCGTAATTCACCCCTCCACTTT. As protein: CASKGQRNSPLHF.

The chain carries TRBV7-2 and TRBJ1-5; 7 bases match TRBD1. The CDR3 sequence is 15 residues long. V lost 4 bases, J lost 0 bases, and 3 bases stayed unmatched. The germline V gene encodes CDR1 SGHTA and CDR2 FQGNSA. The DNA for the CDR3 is TGTGCCAGCAGCTCGGGACAGCATAGCAATCAGCCCCAGCATTTT. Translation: CASSSGQHSNQPQHF.

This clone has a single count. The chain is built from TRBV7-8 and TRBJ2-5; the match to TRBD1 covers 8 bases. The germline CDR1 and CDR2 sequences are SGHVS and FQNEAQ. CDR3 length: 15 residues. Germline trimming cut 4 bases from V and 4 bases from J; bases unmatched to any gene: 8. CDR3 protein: CASSSSRGRSETQYF. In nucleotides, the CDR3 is TGTGCCAGCAGCTCATCCAGGGGGCGATCAGAGACCCAGTACTTC. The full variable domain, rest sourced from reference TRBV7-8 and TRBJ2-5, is GAGVSQSPRYKVAKRGQDVALRCDPISGHVSLFWYQQALGQGPEFLTYFQNEAQLDKSGLPSDRFFAERPEGSVSTLKIQRTQQEDSAVYLCASSSSRGRSETQYFGPGTRLLVL.

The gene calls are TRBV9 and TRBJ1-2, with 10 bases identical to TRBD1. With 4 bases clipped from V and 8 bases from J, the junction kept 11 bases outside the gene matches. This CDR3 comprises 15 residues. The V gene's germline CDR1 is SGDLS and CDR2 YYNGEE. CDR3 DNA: TGTGCCAGCAGCCCCCAGAGAGGACAGGGGGGGGGCTACACCTTC. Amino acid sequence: CASSPQRGQGGGYTF.

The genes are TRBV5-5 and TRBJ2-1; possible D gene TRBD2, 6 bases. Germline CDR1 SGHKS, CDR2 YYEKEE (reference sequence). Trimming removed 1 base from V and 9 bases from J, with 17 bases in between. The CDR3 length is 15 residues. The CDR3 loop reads CASSLYSGGFGEQFF. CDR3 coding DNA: TGTGCCAGCAGCTTGTATAGCGGTGGGTTCGGTGAGCAGTTCTTC.

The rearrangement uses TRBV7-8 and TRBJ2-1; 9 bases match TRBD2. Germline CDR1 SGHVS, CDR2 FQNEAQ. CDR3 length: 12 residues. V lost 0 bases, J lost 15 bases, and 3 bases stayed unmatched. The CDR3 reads CASSLASGSPFF. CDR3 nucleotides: TGTGCCAGCAGCTTAGCTAGCGGGAGTCCGTTCTTC.